These 18 T cell receptor beta chains originate from one sample sequenced in a study of blood T cell repertoires in COVID-19. Method: immunoSEQ multiplex PCR; TCRdb's copy keeps in-frame clones and lacks some. The table shows some 120,000 clones, with approximately 84% occurring only once. The specimen sequenced was peripheral blood. The source is a man between 65 and 85 years old with active or convalescent COVID-19.

The chain couples TRBV11-2 to TRBJ2-2; tentatively, D is TRBD1 (6 bases). V lost 3 bases and J lost 5, with 7 bases in between. CDR3 length: 13 residues. Germline assignment: CDR1 SGHAT and CDR2 FQNNGV. For the CDR3, the DNA is TGTGCCAGCAGCTTGGACAGAACCGGGGAGCTGTTTTTT. It translates to CASSLDRTGELFF.

The chain joins TRBV18 to TRBJ1-4, with D uncertain. The CDR3 extends over 16 amino acids. Germline V gives CDR1 KGHSH, CDR2 LQKENI. Trimming cost V 2 bases and J 8 bases, with 18 bases left between them. This CDR3 is CASSPDRDPNREKLFF. In DNA, the CDR3 is TGTGCCAGCTCACCAGACCGGGATCCCAATCGGGAAAAACTGTTTTTT.

V is TRBV5-1 and J is TRBJ2-5, with TRBD2 identical over 14 bases. This CDR3 is built from 15 residues. The V segment lost 4 bases and the J segment 5 bases; nucleotides outside the gene matches: 4. Per germline, CDR1 SGHRS and CDR2 YFSETQ. The CDR3 region is CASSPRLAGGETQYF. The CDR3 coding sequence is TGCGCCAGCAGCCCCAGACTAGCGGGAGGGGAGACCCAGTACTTC.

The chain has TRBV6-5 and TRBJ1-5; D might be TRBD1 (5 bases). V was cut by 8 bases and J by 1 base, with 15 bases left in between. The CDR3 has 15 residues. Germline V lookup: CDR1 MNHEY, CDR2 SVGAGI. The CDR3 DNA reads as TGTGCCAGCTTCTATCAGGGAATAAGCAATCAGCCCCAGCATTTT. Residues: CASFYQGISNQPQHF.

CDR3 DNA sequence: TGTGCCAGCAGTCCGGGACTAGCGGGTTCGGGGGAGACCCAGTACTTC. This gives the protein CASSPGLAGSGETQYF. This sequence joins TRBV7-2 and TRBJ2-5, with 12 bases matching TRBD2. The V segment lost 6 bases and the J segment 5 bases; nucleotides outside the gene matches: 10. Germline CDR1 reads SGHTA; CDR2 reads FQGNSA. The CDR3 covers 16 residues.

The chain carries TRBV4-2 and TRBJ2-7; a weak D match, TRBD2 (6 bases). V dropped 6 bases and J dropped 2 bases, with 14 bases sitting between them. Germline V gives CDR1 LGHNA, CDR2 YNFKEQ. The CDR3 extends over 14 amino acids. The CDR3 nucleotides are TGTGCCAGCAGACACAATAGCGGTCCCTACGAGCAGTACTTC. Residues: CASRHNSGPYEQYF.

The V call is TRBV28, the J call TRBJ2-7; 12 nucleotides align to TRBD2. This CDR3 contains 14 residues. The germline gives CDR1 MDHEN, CDR2 SYDVKM. After removal of 5 bases from V and 3 bases from J, the junction contained 2 bases not matched to a gene. The DNA for the CDR3 is TGTGCCAGCAGTCTAGCGGGAGGGCGCTACGAGCAGTACTTC. It specifies CASSLAGGRYEQYF.

This rearrangement joins TRBV11-3 to TRBJ1-6, with D possibly TRBD1 on 6 matching bases. Germline CDR1 and CDR2: SGHNT and YENEEA. The CDR3 sequence is 17 residues long. V was trimmed by 3 bases and J by 7 bases, leaving 19 bases between them. For the CDR3, the DNA is TGTGCCAGCAGCTTGTTTTGGGGGCCCGGCACGAATTCACCCCTCCACTTT. Protein sequence: CASSLFWGPGTNSPLHF.

The chain combines TRBV7-9 with TRBJ1-2; a weak D match, TRBD1 (6 bases). The CDR3 totals 16 residues. The germline CDR1 and CDR2 sequences are SEHNR and FQNEAQ (reference sequence). V dropped 6 bases and J dropped 1 base, with 18 bases sitting between them. The CDR3 sequence: CASRIEGVGINYGYTF. CDR3 in DNA: TGTGCCAGCAGGATAGAGGGGGTCGGAATTAACTATGGCTACACCTTC.

The V call is TRBV2, the J call TRBJ2-7; TRBD1 agrees at 8 bases. Germline lookup yields CDR1 SNHLY and CDR2 FYNNEI. With 1 base clipped from V and 2 bases from J, the junction kept 4 bases outside the gene matches. The CDR3 extends over 15 amino acids. The CDR3 loop reads CASSEDRGTTYEQYF. CDR3 DNA sequence: TGTGCCAGCAGTGAAGACAGGGGGACCACCTACGAGCAGTACTTC.

The rearrangement uses TRBV5-4 and TRBJ2-7; a weak D match, TRBD2 (5 bases). Germline V lookup: CDR1 SGHNT, CDR2 YYREEE (reference sequence). Trimming left V 4 bases short and J 3 bases short, with 14 bases between. This CDR3 region has 14 residues. This CDR3 reads CASSLRSSSYEQYF. The CDR3 nucleotides are TGTGCCAGCAGCCTCCGGTCTAGCAGCTACGAGCAGTACTTC.

This clone was counted only a few times. This chain joins TRBV9 and TRBJ1-5; unclear D gene. This CDR3 has 15 amino acids. CDR1 is SGDLS, CDR2 YYNGEE, per germline. V gave up 0 bases and J gave up 3 bases, with 10 bases separating them. The CDR3 DNA is TGTGCCAGCAGCGTAGATGGAGGGCACAATCAGCCCCAGCATTTT. The encoded protein is CASSVDGGHNQPQHF.

The V call is TRBV12-3 or TRBV12-4, the J call TRBJ1-2; TRBD1 aligns across 7 bases. The CDR3 runs to 12 residues. V gave up 3 bases and J gave up 8 bases; unmatched junction bases: 3. As DNA, the CDR3 is TGTGCCAGCAGTTTGGACAGGCGAGGCTACACCTTC. Translating it yields CASSLDRRGYTF.

A single count supports this clone. The chain is built from TRBV5-4 and TRBJ2-1; TRBD1 matches at 7 bases. This CDR3 comprises 15 residues. Trimming at V came to 4 bases and at J to 0 bases, leaving 4 bases not matched to a gene. Per germline, CDR1 SGHNT and CDR2 YYREEE (reference sequence). The CDR3 DNA reads TGTGCCAGCAGCCCGGACAGGAGCTCCTACAATGAGCAGTTCTTC. Translation: CASSPDRSSYNEQFF.

The chain has TRBV18 and TRBJ1-3; D remains ambiguous. V gave up 3 bases and J gave up 0 bases, with 12 bases separating them. Germline values: CDR1 KGHSH, CDR2 LQKENI. CDR3 size: 16 residues. In nucleotides, the CDR3 is TGTGCCAGCTCACCGACATCAACCTTCTCTGGAAACACCATATATTTT. Protein product: CASSPTSTFSGNTIYF.

The chain links TRBV7-2 to TRBJ2-1; TRBD1 matches 7 bases. Germline V lookup: CDR1 SGHTA, CDR2 FQGNSA. J lost 2 bases, V lost 1 base, and 8 bases had no gene match. The CDR3 runs to 17 residues. CDR3 sequence: CASSLESETGPYNEQFF. The CDR3 DNA reads TGTGCCAGCAGCTTAGAATCTGAGACAGGGCCCTACAATGAGCAGTTCTTC.

This clone was detected only a few times. CDR3 DNA sequence: TGTGCCAGCAGGGCCGACACTAGGCCCCAGCATTTT. Translated: CASRADTRPQHF. The chain combines TRBV2 with TRBJ1-5, with D unclear. Trimming shortened V by 6 bases and J by 9 bases, and 12 bases separated the two germline ends. Germline-derived CDR1 and CDR2 are SNHLY and FYNNEI. The CDR3 contains 12 residues.

V usage is TRBV11-2 and J usage is TRBJ1-2, with TRBD1 identical over 11 bases. The CDR3 spans 15 residues. The V and J ends lost 5 bases and 7 bases, in that order; junction bases with no gene match: 9. Germline V gene sequence: CDR1 SGHAT, CDR2 FQNNGV. In DNA, the CDR3 is TGTGCCAGCAGCCTCCACCGGGACAGGGGGATTGGCTACACCTTC. Translating it yields CASSLHRDRGIGYTF. The variable domain in full, with the rest retrieved from reference TRBV11-2 and TRBJ1-2, is EAGVAQSPRYKIIEKRQSVAFWCNPISGHATLYWYQQILGQGPKLLIQFQNNGVVDDSQLPKDRFSAERLKGVDSTLKIQPAKLEDSAVYLCASSLHRDRGIGYTFGSGTRLTVV.